A single sample is the source of the 15 T cell receptor beta chains below, sequenced in a study of T cells in tumors and immune-related adverse events. Some clones are missing from TCRdb's copy, which holds only in-frame ones; the method was immunoSEQ multiplex PCR. The sample gives about 24,000 clones, just over 90% of which show up once; about 1.5% is in the top ten. Material: lymph node tissue, obtained from a patient treated with anti-PD-1 therapy. Receptor source: a female donor with metastatic renal cell carcinoma.

V gene TRBV19 combines with J gene TRBJ2-5, with D possibly being TRBD1 or TRBD2 (5 bases each). The CDR3 is 13 amino acids. CDR1 is LNHDA and CDR2 is SQIVND in the germline V gene (reference sequence). V gave up 4 bases and J gave up 5 bases, with 11 bases separating them. CDR3 loop: CASSRGIGETQYF. CDR3 in DNA: TGTGCCAGTAGTAGGGGGATTGGGGAGACCCAGTACTTC.

As to this clone: One end of the junction does not line up with germline, which may come from a read error. The chain joins TRBV7-8 to TRBJ2-7; TRBD1 matches at 12 bases. Germline values: CDR1 SGHVS, CDR2 FQNEAQ. The CDR3 totals 16 residues. CDR3 loop: CASNLLGQGARYEQYF. In nucleotides, the CDR3 is TGTGCCAGCAACTTACTGGGACAGGGGGCGCGGTACGAGCAGTACTTC. The variable domain in full, completed from reference TRBV7-8 and TRBJ2-7, reads GAGVSQSPRYKVAKRGQDVALRCDPISGHVSLFWYQQALGQGPEFLTYFQNEAQLDKSGLPSDRFFAERPEGSVSTLKIQRTQQEDSAVYLCASNLLGQGARYEQYFGPGTRLTVT.

This chain joins TRBV27 and TRBJ1-1, with D unresolved. V shed 5 bases and J shed 2 bases, with 15 bases lying between them. This CDR3 is 15 amino acids long. Per the germline V gene, CDR1 is MNHEY and CDR2 is SMNVEV (reference sequence). Here the CDR3 DNA reads TGTGCCAGCAGTCCCATGCCGAGTGTTAACACTGAAGCTTTCTTT. Translation gives CASSPMPSVNTEAFF.

The CDR3 sequence is CASSSGYYEQYF. CDR3 nucleotides: TGCGCCAGCAGTTCGGGCTACTACGAGCAGTACTTC. The chain couples TRBV5-1 to TRBJ2-7, with D unclear. CDR3 length equals 12 residues. Germline V gene lookup returns CDR1 SGHRS and CDR2 YFSETQ. The ends were cut back, 5 bases at V and 3 bases at J, with 9 bases in the middle.

The chain employs TRBV6-1 and TRBJ2-1; TRBD1 aligns across 9 bases. The CDR3 contains 18 residues. V trimming: 1 base; J trimming: 5 bases; junction bases outside the gene matches: 12. Germline V gives CDR1 MNHNS, CDR2 SASEGT. The CDR3 here is CASSEGVTGQGINNEQFF. CDR3 in DNA: TGTGCCAGCAGTGAAGGGGTAACGGGACAGGGTATTAACAATGAGCAGTTCTTC.

This chain uses TRBV11-3 with TRBJ2-2, with 16 bases fitting TRBD2. Germline-derived CDR1 and CDR2 are SGHNT and YENEEA. This CDR3 has 17 amino acids. The V and J ends lost 5 bases and 5 bases, in that order; junction bases with no gene match: 5. The CDR3 loop is CASSPGTSGRGTGELFF. The CDR3 bases are TGTGCCAGCAGCCCCGGGACTAGCGGGAGGGGGACCGGGGAGCTGTTTTTT.

J is TRBJ1-2 and V is TRBV27; D gene uncertain. CDR1 is MNHEY, CDR2 SMNVEV, per germline (reference sequence). The length of the CDR3 is 15 residues. The V gene lost 1 base and the J gene lost 0 bases, with 9 bases spanning the gap. The CDR3 region has the DNA TGTGCCAGCAGTTTATTCAGCGCGGCTAACTATGGCTACACCTTC. Protein: CASSLFSAANYGYTF.

J is TRBJ1-1 and V is TRBV9; 7 bases line up with TRBD1. The V gene's germline CDR1 is SGDLS and CDR2 YYNGEE. This CDR3 contains 16 residues. V was pared by 0 bases and J by 1 base, with 6 bases of the junction left unmatched. This chain's CDR3 is CASSVEAGGENTEAFF. Here the CDR3 DNA reads TGTGCCAGCAGCGTAGAAGCAGGGGGGGAGAACACTGAAGCTTTCTTT.

This chain uses TRBV7-2 with TRBJ2-1; TRBD1 or TRBD2 may be the D gene (6 bases each). The CDR3 contains 15 residues. The V gene's germline CDR1 is SGHTA and CDR2 FQGNSA. V was cut by 5 bases and J by 0 bases, with 11 bases left in between. CDR3 sequence reads: CASSAGQNSYNEQFF. The DNA of the CDR3 is TGTGCCAGCAGCGCGGGACAAAACTCCTACAATGAGCAGTTCTTC.

This clone came up a few times. The chain is built from TRBV18 and TRBJ1-2; 7 bases match TRBD1. Germline V CDR1 and CDR2: KGHSH, LQKENI. The junction had 15 bases not matched to a gene; V was cut back by 6 bases and J by 5 bases. The CDR3 is 16 residues long. The CDR3 region is CASSSTTGTDQYGYTF. The CDR3 coding sequence is TGTGCCAGCTCTTCGACCACCGGGACAGATCAATATGGCTACACCTTC.

The rearrangement joins TRBV6-6 to TRBJ1-1; 8 nucleotides align to TRBD1. The CDR3 extends over 13 amino acids. Germline V gives CDR1 MNHNY, CDR2 SVGAGI (reference sequence). V shed 4 bases and J 4 bases; nucleotides not matched to a gene: 2. The CDR3 coding sequence is TGTGCCAGCAGTTTACAGGGGGTCACTGAAGCTTTCTTT. It specifies CASSLQGVTEAFF.

The chain combines TRBV5-1 with TRBJ2-1, with D unclear. With 1 base removed from V and 6 bases from J, the gap between germline ends came to 14 bases. CDR1 and CDR2 from the germline V gene are SGHRS and YFSETQ. The CDR3 spans 15 residues. The CDR3 loop reads CASSLSLVDLNEQFF. CDR3 nucleotides: TGCGCCAGCAGCTTGAGCCTAGTTGATCTCAATGAGCAGTTCTTC.

This rearrangement joins TRBV4-2 to TRBJ2-3; D is possibly TRBD2 (6 bases). Germline values: CDR1 LGHNA, CDR2 YNFKEQ. V was pared by 0 bases and J by 0 bases, with 13 bases between. CDR3 size: 17 residues. CDR3 DNA sequence: TGTGCCAGCAGCCAAGACGGACTTCTAGCGAGCACAGATACGCAGTATTTT. This translates into CASSQDGLLASTDTQYF.

The genes are TRBV30 and TRBJ2-7; 9 bases align to TRBD2. This CDR3 is 14 amino acids long. Germline-derived CDR1 and CDR2 are GTSNPN and SVGIG (reference sequence). V was clipped by 2 bases and J by 4 bases; unmatched bases: 6. The CDR3 DNA reads as TGTGCCTGGAGTTTTGCGGGAGGGATATACGAGCAGTACTTC. Residues: CAWSFAGGIYEQYF.

The chain uses TRBV5-1 and TRBJ2-5; D might be TRBD2 (6 bases). CDR1 and CDR2 (germline): SGHRS, YFSETQ. The CDR3 spans 18 residues. The V end was cut by 4 bases, the J end by 5 bases, with 27 bases between. The CDR3: CASSQTSSSRGFSETQYF. In DNA, the CDR3 is TGCGCCAGCAGCCAAACTAGCAGTTCGAGGGGTTTTAGCGAGACCCAGTACTTC.